The 10 T cell receptor beta chains below all came from one sample that was sequenced in a study of cytomegalovirus exposure and HLA in healthy donors. Use of 60 Vbeta and 13 Jbeta primers characterized the PCR. The assay was immunoSEQ multiplex PCR, and TCRdb's table has in-frame clones only and misses some. Among under 200,000 clones listed, around nine tenths were seen once. The sequenced sample was PBMCs. The receptors shown here come from a young woman in good health and CMV-seronegative.

This clone was seen a single time. The chain uses TRBV5-1 and TRBJ2-1; TRBD1 aligns across 7 bases. The CDR3 loop spans 15 amino acids. Germline V lookup: CDR1 SGHRS, CDR2 YFSETQ. With V trimmed by 4 bases and J by 4 bases, 8 bases remained unmatched. The CDR3 nucleotides read TGCGCCAGCAGCATCGTACAGGGGTTTTACAATGAGCAGTTCTTC. The encoded protein is CASSIVQGFYNEQFF.

The DNA for the CDR3 is TGTGCCAGCAGCTCGGGACTAGCGGCCACCGGGGAGCTGTTTTTT. Its translation is CASSSGLAATGELFF. This chain joins TRBV5-8 and TRBJ2-2; TRBD2 agrees at 11 bases. The CDR3 spans 15 residues. CDR1 and CDR2 (germline): SGHTS, YDEGEE. J lost 4 bases, V lost 3 bases, and 2 bases had no gene match.

The chain recombines TRBV27 with TRBJ2-7; 8 bases map to TRBD1. This CDR3 region has 13 residues. The trim removed 4 bases at V and 2 bases at J, leaving 1 base unmatched. Germline V CDR1 and CDR2: MNHEY, SMNVEV (reference sequence). This chain's CDR3 is CASSWGQAYEQYF. The CDR3 nucleotides are TGTGCCAGCAGTTGGGGACAGGCCTACGAGCAGTACTTC.

The V gene is TRBV11-3, the J gene TRBJ2-7; TRBD1 matches 8 bases. The length of the CDR3 is 13 residues. The V and J ends lost 5 bases and 4 bases, in that order; junction bases with no gene match: 4. Germline V gene data show CDR1 as SGHNT and CDR2 as YENEEA. The CDR3 DNA sequence: TGTGCCAGCAGCCCAGGGGGCACTTACGAGCAGTACTTC. This codes for CASSPGGTYEQYF. Drawing the rest from reference TRBV11-3 and TRBJ2-7, the complete variable domain is EAGVVQSPRYKIIEKKQPVAFWCNPISGHNTLYWYLQNLGQGPELLIRYENEEAVDDSQLPKDRFSAERLKGVDSTLKIQPAELGDSAVYLCASSPGGTYEQYFGPGTRLTVT.

This rearrangement joins TRBV5-1 to TRBJ2-1; 8 bases match TRBD2. Trimming cost V 6 bases and J 8 bases; bases outside gene matches: 22. CDR1 is SGHRS, CDR2 YFSETQ, per germline. CDR3 size: 18 residues. For the CDR3, the DNA is TGCGCCAGCACAGCCCTTAAACCGGGACTAGGGTCGAGGGATGAGCAGTTCTTC. It encodes CASTALKPGLGSRDEQFF. The variable domain in full, with the rest retrieved from reference TRBV5-1 and TRBJ2-1, is KAGVTQTPRYLIKTRGQQVTLSCSPISGHRSVSWYQQTPGQGLQFLFEYFSETQRNKGNFPGRFSGRQFSNSRSEMNVSTLELGDSALYLCASTALKPGLGSRDEQFFGPGTRLTVL.

V gene TRBV2 combines with J gene TRBJ2-7; 10 nucleotides agree with TRBD1. CDR3 length equals 15 residues. Losses at the gene ends were 2 bases for V and 5 bases for J; bases not matched to a gene: 6. Germline V gene data show CDR1 as SNHLY and CDR2 as FYNNEI. CDR3 loop: CASSEIGGTGDEQYF. The CDR3 region has the DNA TGTGCCAGCAGTGAAATCGGTGGGACAGGGGACGAGCAGTACTTC.

CDR3 nucleotide sequence: TGTGCCAGCAGCCAATCGTCCCCAGGGAGCGGGGGAGCTTTAGAGCAGTTCTTC. Translating gives CASSQSSPGSGGALEQFF. The chain employs TRBV16 and TRBJ2-1, with 8 bases that match TRBD2. The CDR3 runs 18 residues. Per germline, CDR1 KGHSY and CDR2 FQNENV. The V gene end was trimmed by 0 bases and the J gene end by 10 bases; junction bases not matched to a gene: 17.

CDR3 sequence (DNA): TGTGCCAGCCCAGCAGGGGGAGAAGAGACCCAGTACTTC. Encoded protein: CASPAGGEETQYF. The genes are TRBV2 and TRBJ2-5, with 7 positions matching TRBD1. CDR1 is SNHLY, CDR2 FYNNEI, per germline. Trimming took 8 bases from V and 3 from J; bases not matched to a gene: 6. The CDR3 has 13 residues.

The sample holds a few counts of this clone. V gene TRBV5-1 combines with J gene TRBJ2-1, with TRBD1 identical over 7 bases. Germline V gene lookup returns CDR1 SGHRS and CDR2 YFSETQ. With 4 bases clipped from V and 14 bases from J, the junction kept 12 bases outside the gene matches. The CDR3 spans 13 residues. The CDR3 here is CASSQNTGEKEFF. In nucleotides, the CDR3 is TGCGCCAGCAGCCAGAATACAGGGGAGAAGGAGTTCTTC.

The CDR3 spells CASSPPSDTQYF. The CDR3 DNA reads TGTGCCAGCAGCCCTCCTTCGGATACGCAGTATTTT. The chain combines TRBV5-4 with TRBJ2-3; no firm D call. The germline CDR1 and CDR2 sequences are SGHNT and YYREEE (reference sequence). V lost 4 bases and J 6 bases, leaving 9 bases between the germline ends. The CDR3 totals 12 residues. The entire variable domain, with the rest obtained from reference TRBV5-4 and TRBJ2-3, is as follows: ETGVTQSPTHLIKTRGQQVTLRCSSQSGHNTVSWYQQALGQGPQFIFQYYREEENGRGNFPPRFSGLQFPNYSSELNVNALELDDSALYLCASSPPSDTQYFGPGTRLTVL.